A selection of T cell receptor beta chains follows, all from one sample in a study of cytomegalovirus exposure and HLA in healthy donors. TCRdb's copy holds only in-frame clones and misses some; the assay was immunoSEQ multiplex PCR. In all, the sample yields over 45,000 clones. The material sequenced was PBMCs. The source of these receptors is a woman under 30 in good health and CMV-seronegative. Each CDR3 is given with its conserved first and last residue. Each record gives: V gene, D gene, J gene, CDR3 protein, CDR3 DNA. The D gene is left open where the match is weak.

>TRBV18|TRBD1|TRBJ1-3
CASSSLGQGKGSGNTIYF
TGTGCCAGCTCATCCCTTGGACAGGGGAAGGGCTCTGGAAACACCATATATTTT
>TRBV7-9|TRBD2|TRBJ2-5
CASSLAGESGETQYF
TGTGCCAGCAGCCTAGCGGGAGAATCTGGGGAGACCCAGTACTTC
>TRBV28|NA|TRBJ1-5
CASSPNGRTVGYSNQPQHF
TGTGCCAGCAGCCCCAATGGGCGGACAGTCGGCTATAGCAATCAGCCCCAGCATTTT
>TRBV18|TRBD1|TRBJ1-5
CASSPNTGGRNQPQHF
TGTGCCAGCTCACCAAACACAGGGGGCCGTAATCAGCCCCAGCATTTT
>TRBV5-6|TRBD1|TRBJ1-6
CASSLTGVPHSPLHF
TGTGCCAGCAGCCTGACAGGGGTCCCCCATTCACCCCTCCACTTT
>TRBV5-1|NA|TRBJ2-1
CASSLNTRAYNEQFF
TGCGCCAGCAGCTTGAATACCAGGGCCTACAATGAGCAGTTCTTC
>TRBV2|NA|TRBJ2-3
CASSGTGMADTQYF
TGTGCCAGCAGTGGCACCGGGATGGCAGATACGCAGTATTTT
>TRBV28|NA|TRBJ2-7
CASSTPGGPYEQYF
TGTGCCAGCAGTACCCCCGGGGGGCCCTACGAGCAGTACTTC
>TRBV5-1|NA|TRBJ1-1
CASSRGVTGNTEAFF
TGCGCCAGCAGCCGGGGGGTTACAGGGAACACTGAAGCTTTCTTT
>TRBV5-6|NA|TRBJ2-7
CASSLSRVAYEQYF
TGTGCCAGCAGCTTGTCCAGGGTAGCCTACGAGCAGTACTTC
>TRBV6-5|TRBD1|TRBJ2-7
CASSYTRTGYEQYF
TGTGCCAGCAGTTACACCCGGACAGGGTACGAGCAGTACTTC
>TRBV6-6|NA|TRBJ1-2
CASSYIGGSYGYTF
TGTGCCAGCAGTTACATCGGGGGGAGCTATGGCTACACCTTC
>TRBV7-6|NA|TRBJ1-4
CASSFSSGTYLTTNEKLFF
TGTGCCAGCAGCTTTTCCTCCGGGACATACCTTACAACTAATGAAAAACTGTTTTTT
>TRBV28|TRBD2|TRBJ2-5
CASSFAGGSIQETQYF
TGTGCCAGCAGTTTTGCGGGAGGATCGATCCAAGAGACCCAGTACTTC
>TRBV28|NA|TRBJ1-2
CASVDSNYGYTF
TGTGCCAGTGTGGACAGTAACTATGGCTACACCTTC
>TRBV2|NA|TRBJ2-2
CATTVTSTGELFF
TGTGCCACTACTGTGACTAGCACCGGGGAGCTGTTTTTT
>TRBV9|NA|TRBJ2-1
CASSVTSANHYNEQFF
TGTGCCAGCAGCGTAACCAGCGCCAACCACTACAATGAGCAGTTCTTC
>TRBV19|NA|TRBJ2-1
CASSIRDLNNEQFF
TGTGCCAGTAGTATTCGGGACTTAAACAATGAGCAGTTCTTC
>TRBV6-1|TRBD2|TRBJ2-1
CASSVTSANNEQFF
TGTGCCAGCAGTGTTACTAGCGCGAACAATGAGCAGTTCTTC
>TRBV5-1|NA|TRBJ1-4
CASSEQGQTNEKLFF
TGCGCCAGCAGCGAACAGGGACAAACTAATGAAAAACTGTTTTTT
>TRBV6-1|TRBD2|TRBJ2-7
CASSEGPSLAGTSYEQYF
TGTGCCAGCAGTGAAGGGCCTTCTTTAGCGGGTACCTCCTACGAGCAGTACTTC
>TRBV15|NA|TRBJ1-2
CATSPLPGYGYTF
TGTGCCACCAGCCCCCTCCCGGGGTATGGCTACACCTTC
>TRBV29-1|TRBD2|TRBJ2-7
CSVEGLAGDYEQYF
TGCAGCGTTGAGGGACTAGCGGGAGACTACGAGCAGTACTTC
>TRBV21-1|NA|TRBJ2-7
CASIPQTGRRNEQYF
TGTGCCAGCATCCCCCAGACCGGCCGGCGGAACGAGCAGTACTTC
>TRBV19|NA|TRBJ1-1
CASSEGRWRENTEDFF
TGTGCCAGTAGTGAGGGACGTTGGAGGGAGAACACTGAAGATTTCTTT
>TRBV25-1|TRBD2|TRBJ2-1
CATRPGAGELNEQFF
TGTGCCACTCGTCCAGGAGCGGGAGAGCTCAATGAGCAGTTCTTC
>TRBV5-4|TRBD1|TRBJ1-2
CASSLKGGEGYGYTF
TGTGCCAGCAGCTTAAAAGGGGGCGAGGGATATGGCTACACCTTC
>TRBV5-1|TRBD1|TRBJ1-1
CASGTEMNTEAFF
TGCGCCAGCGGGACAGAGATGAACACTGAAGCTTTCTTT
>TRBV27|TRBD1|TRBJ1-1
CASSQLDRLVMPEAFF
TGTGCCAGCAGTCAATTGGACAGGTTGGTCATGCCTGAAGCTTTCTTT
>TRBV7-9|NA|TRBJ2-7
CASSLYIVDRSYEQYF
TGTGCCAGCAGCTTATACATTGTAGACAGGAGCTACGAGCAGTACTTC
>TRBV5-5|NA|TRBJ2-7
CASSLVGPNYEQYF
TGTGCCAGCAGCTTGGTTGGCCCGAACTACGAGCAGTACTTC
>TRBV11-2|TRBD1|TRBJ2-7
CASSHNRDRAYEQYF
TGTGCCAGCAGCCACAACCGGGACAGGGCCTACGAGCAGTACTTC
>TRBV6-5|NA|TRBJ1-1
CASSYSKYGDTEAFF
TGTGCCAGCAGTTACTCGAAATACGGGGACACTGAAGCTTTCTTT
>TRBV4-2|TRBD2|TRBJ2-5
CASSQAPGLAAPQYF
TGTGCCAGCAGCCAAGCCCCGGGACTAGCGGCGCCTCAGTACTTC
>TRBV14|NA|TRBJ1-6
CASSRAQGYNSPLHF
TGTGCCAGCAGCCGTGCCCAGGGATACAATTCACCCCTCCACTTT
>TRBV5-6|TRBD2|TRBJ2-7
CASRGTSGAGDEQYF
TGTGCCAGCAGGGGGACTAGCGGAGCTGGGGACGAGCAGTACTTC
>TRBV18|NA|TRBJ2-7
CASSPPDRPYEQYF
TGTGCCAGCTCACCCCCCGACAGACCCTACGAGCAGTACTTC
>TRBV5-1|TRBD2|TRBJ2-2
CASSLLLAGDHTGELFF
TGCGCCAGCAGCTTGTTACTAGCGGGAGATCACACCGGGGAGCTGTTTTTT
>TRBV9|NA|TRBJ1-6
CASSVGAGSPLHF
TGTGCCAGCAGCGTAGGAGCGGGTTCACCCCTCCACTTT
>TRBV5-1|TRBD1|TRBJ1-6
CASSPEGASPLHF
TGCGCCAGCAGCCCGGAGGGGGCTTCACCCCTCCACTTT
>TRBV14|NA|TRBJ2-2
CASSLQAPTNTGELFF
TGTGCCAGCAGCCTACAGGCACCAACGAACACCGGGGAGCTGTTTTTT
>TRBV30|TRBD2|TRBJ2-5
CAWTSGQTQYF
TGTGCCTGGACTAGCGGGCAGACCCAGTACTTC
>TRBV14|TRBD1|TRBJ1-2
CASSQEDRGYTF
TGTGCCAGCAGCCAAGAGGACAGGGGCTACACCTTC
>TRBV2|TRBD1|TRBJ1-2
CASSGTGLYGYTF
TGTGCCAGCAGTGGGACAGGCCTCTATGGCTACACCTTC
>TRBV2|NA|TRBJ2-2
CASSSQGIGIGELFF
TGTGCCAGCAGTTCCCAGGGGATTGGTATCGGGGAGCTGTTTTTT
>TRBV5-1|TRBD1|TRBJ1-1
CASSGQGPNTEAFF
TGCGCCAGCAGCGGACAGGGGCCGAACACTGAAGCTTTCTTT
>TRBV10-3|NA|TRBJ2-7
CAISEFYNEQYF
TGTGCCATCAGTGAGTTTTACAACGAGCAGTACTTC
>TRBV19|NA|TRBJ1-2
CASSIAYSPRYGYTF
TGTGCCAGTAGTATAGCCTACTCCCCTCGGTATGGCTACACCTTC
>TRBV6-1|NA|TRBJ1-3
CASSADSSGNTIYF
TGTGCCAGCAGTGCGGACAGCTCTGGAAACACCATATATTTT
>TRBV5-1|TRBD1|TRBJ1-6
CASSLGQGSSPLHF
TGCGCCAGCAGCTTGGGACAGGGTTCATCACCCCTCCACTTT
>TRBV19|NA|TRBJ1-1
CASSGGAVRHTEAFF
TGTGCCAGTAGTGGGGGGGCAGTTCGGCACACTGAAGCTTTCTTT
>TRBV25-1|NA|TRBJ2-3
CASSEVTRSDTQYF
TGTGCCAGCAGTGAAGTCACTAGATCAGATACGCAGTATTTT
>TRBV18|NA|TRBJ2-7
CASSPFSARFSYEQYF
TGTGCCAGCTCACCGTTCTCCGCCCGGTTCTCCTACGAGCAGTACTTC
>TRBV2|TRBD1|TRBJ1-5
CASRGQGAQPQHF
TGTGCCAGCAGGGGACAGGGGGCTCAGCCCCAGCATTTT
>TRBV4-1|TRBD2|TRBJ2-7
CASSQRTSGSFYEQYF
TGCGCCAGCAGCCAGCGTACTAGCGGGAGTTTCTACGAGCAGTACTTC
>TRBV28|NA|TRBJ1-6
CASTREAICHF
TGTGCCAGCACCCGCGAGGCCATCTGCCACTTT
>TRBV5-1|NA|TRBJ1-1
CASSLSGGNTEAFF
TGCGCCAGCAGCTTGTCGGGGGGGAACACTGAAGCTTTCTTT